This T cell receptor beta chain is drawn from a study of T cells after yellow fever vaccination. About the study: It was SMART-Seq v4 Ultra Low Input that prepared the fractions with low cell numbers.

This clonotype was counted only a few times. Its antigen is not identified. Findings and caveats of the study: Repertoires sorted by FACS could include abundant clonotypes that are contaminants from the bulk population.

Researchers made TCR cDNA using 5'RACE template switching, and this step added a universal primer site and UMIs. TCRdb re-called the 5' RACE reads with MiXCR, one entry per CDR3 protein. The data contain some 120,000 distinct CDR3 sequences, approximately 8.4% of them singletons. The input for sequencing was CD8+ T cells sorted from PBMCs, taken on the day of the yellow fever booster vaccination. The clonotype originates from a young man who received the YFV17D yellow fever vaccine.

Written as DNA, the CDR3 is TGTGCCAGCAGCACGCCAGGGGACGGCCACGAGCAGTACGTC. Translation: CASSTPGDGHEQYV. The chain combines TRBV7-9 with TRBJ2-7; TRBD1 might be the D (6 bases). This CDR3 is built from 14 residues. Between the trimmed V and J ends, which lost 5 bases and 5 bases, there was a span of 16 bases. Germline V lookup: CDR1 SEHNR, CDR2 FQNEAQ (reference sequence).